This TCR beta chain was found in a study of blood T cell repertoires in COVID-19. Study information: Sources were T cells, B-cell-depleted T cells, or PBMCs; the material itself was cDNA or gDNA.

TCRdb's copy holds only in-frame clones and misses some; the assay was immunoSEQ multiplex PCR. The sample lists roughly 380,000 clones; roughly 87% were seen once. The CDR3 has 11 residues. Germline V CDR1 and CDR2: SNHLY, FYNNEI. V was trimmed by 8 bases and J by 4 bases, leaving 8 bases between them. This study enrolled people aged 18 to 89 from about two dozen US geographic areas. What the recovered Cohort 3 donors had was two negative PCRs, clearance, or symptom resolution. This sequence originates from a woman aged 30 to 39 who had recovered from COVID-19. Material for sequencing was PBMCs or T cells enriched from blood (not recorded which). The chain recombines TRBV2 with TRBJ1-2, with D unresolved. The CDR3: CASWAAYGYTF. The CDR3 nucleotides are TGTGCCAGCTGGGCAGCCTATGGCTACACCTTC.